The present T cell receptor beta chain was sequenced within a study of T cell responses to AZD1222 COVID-19 vaccine. The study, taken as a whole, reports: Nearly half of spike-specific TCRs reportedly target variant regions that are unmutated in the B.1.351 and B.1.1.7 variants.

The method was immunoSEQ multiplex PCR; TCRdb's version includes in-frame clones alone and lacks a portion of them. Counted here are about 160,000 clones, 70% to 90% occurring once; the ten biggest clones make up 4% to 5.5%. Trimming pared 5 bases from V and 1 base from J, leaving 17 bases between. CDR1 is SQVTM and CDR2 is ANQGSEA in the germline V gene. The CDR3 consists of 15 residues. As regards this clone: Antigen: not known.

Source: peripheral blood, taken 28 days after the second AZD1222 dose. The chain links TRBV29-1 to TRBJ1-1; the D gene is possibly TRBD1 (6 bases). This clonotype originated in an adult who received the AZD1222 COVID-19 vaccine. DNA for the CDR3: TGCAGCGTTTCTACCGGGACACACTCGAACACTGAAGCTTTCTTT. This sequence encodes CSVSTGTHSNTEAFF.